This T cell receptor beta chain appears in the sequencing data of a study of control samples from healthy donors and cancer patients. V lost 10 bases, J lost 3 bases, and 8 bases stayed unmatched. CDR1 MNHEY and CDR2 SVGAGI come from the germline V gene. The CDR3 loop spans 14 amino acids. Profiled with immunoSEQ multiplex PCR; TCRdb holds only in-frame clones, not every one. Of 95,000 to 100,000 clones listed, 80% to 90% are singletons. This receptor was taken from a man aged 25-45 years in good health. Sequenced material: blood. The chain combines TRBV6-5 with TRBJ2-1; the match to TRBD2 covers 8 bases. This chain's CDR3 is CAIRRRGVYNEQFF. The CDR3 nucleotides are TGTGCCATCCGCCGGCGGGGGGTCTACAATGAGCAGTTCTTC.